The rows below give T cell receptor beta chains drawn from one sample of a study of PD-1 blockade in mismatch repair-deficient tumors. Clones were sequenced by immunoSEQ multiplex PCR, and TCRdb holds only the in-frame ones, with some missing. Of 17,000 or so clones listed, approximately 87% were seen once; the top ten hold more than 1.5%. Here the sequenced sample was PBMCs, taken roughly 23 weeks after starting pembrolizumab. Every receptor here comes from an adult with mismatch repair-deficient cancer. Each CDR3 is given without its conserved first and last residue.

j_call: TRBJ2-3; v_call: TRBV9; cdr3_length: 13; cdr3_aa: ASSFPGGGADTQY
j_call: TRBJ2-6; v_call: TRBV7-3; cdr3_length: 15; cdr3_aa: ASSLTVLHSGANVLT
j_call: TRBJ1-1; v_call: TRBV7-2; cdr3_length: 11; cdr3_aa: ASSLDSYTEAF
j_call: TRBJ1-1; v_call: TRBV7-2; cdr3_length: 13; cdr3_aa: ASSPTGGVNTEAF
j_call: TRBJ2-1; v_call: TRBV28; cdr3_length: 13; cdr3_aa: ASRLAGGNYNEQF
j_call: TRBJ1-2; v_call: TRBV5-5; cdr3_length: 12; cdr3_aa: ASSLAPGNRGYT
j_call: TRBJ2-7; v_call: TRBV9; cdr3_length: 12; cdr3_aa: ASSVEPGRGEQY
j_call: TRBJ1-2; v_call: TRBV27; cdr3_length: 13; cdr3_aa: ASSPWDRGPGGYT
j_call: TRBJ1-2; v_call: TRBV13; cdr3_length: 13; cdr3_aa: ASSLEGRPLYGYT
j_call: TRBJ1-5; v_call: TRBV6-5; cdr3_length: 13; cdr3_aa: ASSYDRVGNQPQH
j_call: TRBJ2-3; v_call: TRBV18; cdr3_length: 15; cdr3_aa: ASSPRTSGSSTDTQY
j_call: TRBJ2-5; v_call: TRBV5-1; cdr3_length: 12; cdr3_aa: ASSLGTSGETQY
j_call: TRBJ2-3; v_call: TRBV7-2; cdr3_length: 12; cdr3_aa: ASSLLTSTDTQY
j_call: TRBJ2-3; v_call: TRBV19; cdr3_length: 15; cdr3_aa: ASSIAPTASSADTQY
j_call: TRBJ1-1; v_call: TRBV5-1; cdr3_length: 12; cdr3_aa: ASSSRNLNTEAF
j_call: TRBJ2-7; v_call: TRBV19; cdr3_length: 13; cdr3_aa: ASSQGQSFSYEQY
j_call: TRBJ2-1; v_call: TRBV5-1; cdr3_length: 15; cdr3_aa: ASSLARTSGIVNEQF
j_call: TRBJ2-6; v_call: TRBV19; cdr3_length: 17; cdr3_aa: ASPLGVGRVPPGANVLT
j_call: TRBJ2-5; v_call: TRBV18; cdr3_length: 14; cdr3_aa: ASSPWTSGRQETQY
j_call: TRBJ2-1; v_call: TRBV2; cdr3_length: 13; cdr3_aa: ASSAVAASYNEQF
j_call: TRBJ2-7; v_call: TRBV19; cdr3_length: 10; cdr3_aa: ASSMGSYEQY
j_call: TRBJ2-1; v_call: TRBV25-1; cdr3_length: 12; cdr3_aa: ASSHIQGYHEQF
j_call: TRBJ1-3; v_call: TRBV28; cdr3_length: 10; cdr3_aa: ASTGGQDTIY
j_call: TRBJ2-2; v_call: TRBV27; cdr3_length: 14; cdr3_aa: ASSQSGLADTGELF
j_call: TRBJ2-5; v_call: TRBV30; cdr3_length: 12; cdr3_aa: AWSVGTGQETQY
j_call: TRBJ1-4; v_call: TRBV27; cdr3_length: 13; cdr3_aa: ASSSYQDRDEKLF
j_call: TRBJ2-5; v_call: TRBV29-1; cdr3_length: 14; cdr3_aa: SVQTSGTGYQETQY
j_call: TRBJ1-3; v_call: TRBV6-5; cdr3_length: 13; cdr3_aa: ASSRDRGTGNTIY
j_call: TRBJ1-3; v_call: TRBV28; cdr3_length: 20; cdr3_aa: ASSSLRGRDRETLHSGNTIY
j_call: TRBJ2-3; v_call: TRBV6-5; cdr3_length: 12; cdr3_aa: ASSYDRGADTQY
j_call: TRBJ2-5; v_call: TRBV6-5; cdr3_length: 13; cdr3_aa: ASSTGQVLQETQY
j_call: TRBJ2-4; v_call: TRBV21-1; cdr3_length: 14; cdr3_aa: ASSASRDRAKNIQY
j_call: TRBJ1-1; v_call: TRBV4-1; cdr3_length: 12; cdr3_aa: ASSPQGLDTEAF